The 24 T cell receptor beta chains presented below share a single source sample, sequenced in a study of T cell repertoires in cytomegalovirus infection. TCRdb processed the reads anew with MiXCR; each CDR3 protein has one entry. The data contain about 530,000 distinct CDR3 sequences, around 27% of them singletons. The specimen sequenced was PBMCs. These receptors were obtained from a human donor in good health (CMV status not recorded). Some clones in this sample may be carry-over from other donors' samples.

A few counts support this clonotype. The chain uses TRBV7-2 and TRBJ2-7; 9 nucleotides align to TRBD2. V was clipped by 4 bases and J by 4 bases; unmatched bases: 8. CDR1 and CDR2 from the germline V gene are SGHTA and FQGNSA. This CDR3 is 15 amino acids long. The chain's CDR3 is CASSSLAGAEYEQYF. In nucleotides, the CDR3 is TGTGCCAGCAGCTCCTTAGCGGGAGCGGAGTACGAGCAGTACTTC.

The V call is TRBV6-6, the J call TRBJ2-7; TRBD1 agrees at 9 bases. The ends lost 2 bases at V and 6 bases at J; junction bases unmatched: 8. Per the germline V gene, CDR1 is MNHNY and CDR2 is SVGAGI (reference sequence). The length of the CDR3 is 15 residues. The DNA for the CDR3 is TGTGCCAGCAGTTACACCTCCGGGACAGGGCCCGAGCAGTACTTC. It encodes CASSYTSGTGPEQYF.

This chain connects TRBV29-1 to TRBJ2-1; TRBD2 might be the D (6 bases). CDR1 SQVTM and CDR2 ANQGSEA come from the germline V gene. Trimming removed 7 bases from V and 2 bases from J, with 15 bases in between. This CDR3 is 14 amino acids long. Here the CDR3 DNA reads TGCAGCGGTGACCGGGAGATACCCTACAATGAGCAGTTCTTC. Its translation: CSGDREIPYNEQFF.

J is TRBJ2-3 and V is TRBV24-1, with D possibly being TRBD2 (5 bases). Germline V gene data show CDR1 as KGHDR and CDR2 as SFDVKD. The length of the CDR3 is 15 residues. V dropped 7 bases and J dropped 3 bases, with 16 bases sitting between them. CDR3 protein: CATRDGKRPTDTQYF. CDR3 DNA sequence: TGTGCCACCAGGGACGGGAAGAGGCCAACAGATACGCAGTATTTT.

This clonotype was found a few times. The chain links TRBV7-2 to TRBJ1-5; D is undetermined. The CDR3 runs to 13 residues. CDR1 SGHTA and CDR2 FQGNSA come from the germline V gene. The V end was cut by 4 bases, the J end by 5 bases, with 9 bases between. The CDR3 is CASSSFRDQPQHF. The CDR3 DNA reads TGTGCCAGCAGCTCCTTTAGGGATCAGCCCCAGCATTTT.

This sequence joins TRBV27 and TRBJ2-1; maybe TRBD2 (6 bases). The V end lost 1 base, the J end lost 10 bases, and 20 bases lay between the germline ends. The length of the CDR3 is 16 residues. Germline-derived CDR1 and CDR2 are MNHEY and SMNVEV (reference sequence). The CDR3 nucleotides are TGTGCCAGCAGTTTATTTCGGAGGGGCACGTTAGAGGAGCAGTTCTTC. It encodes CASSLFRRGTLEEQFF.

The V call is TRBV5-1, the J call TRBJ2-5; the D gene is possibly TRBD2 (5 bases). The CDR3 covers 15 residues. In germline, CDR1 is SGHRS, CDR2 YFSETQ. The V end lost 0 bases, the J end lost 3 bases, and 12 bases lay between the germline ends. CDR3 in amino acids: CASSLARGSKETQYF. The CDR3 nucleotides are TGCGCCAGCAGCTTGGCCCGAGGGAGTAAAGAGACCCAGTACTTC.

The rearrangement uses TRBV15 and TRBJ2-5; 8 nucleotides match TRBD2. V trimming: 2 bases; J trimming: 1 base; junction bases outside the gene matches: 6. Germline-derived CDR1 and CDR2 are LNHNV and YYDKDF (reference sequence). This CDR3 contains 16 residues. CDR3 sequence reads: CATSRSGLGGQETQYF. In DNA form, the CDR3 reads TGTGCCACCAGCAGATCGGGACTAGGGGGCCAAGAGACCCAGTACTTC.

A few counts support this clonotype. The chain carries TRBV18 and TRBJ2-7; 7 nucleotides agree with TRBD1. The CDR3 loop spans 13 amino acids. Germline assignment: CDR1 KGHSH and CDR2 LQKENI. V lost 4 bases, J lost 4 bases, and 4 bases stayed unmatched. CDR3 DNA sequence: TGTGCCAGCTCACTGTACAGGGGTTACGAGCAGTACGTC. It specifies CASSLYRGYEQYV.

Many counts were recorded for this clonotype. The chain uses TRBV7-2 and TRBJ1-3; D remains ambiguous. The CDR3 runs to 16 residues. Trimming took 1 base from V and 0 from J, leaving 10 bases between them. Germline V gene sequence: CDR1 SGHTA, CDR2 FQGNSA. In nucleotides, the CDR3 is TGTGCCAGCAGCTTAGGGGCAGCGCTCTCTGGAAACACCATATATTTT. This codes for CASSLGAALSGNTIYF.

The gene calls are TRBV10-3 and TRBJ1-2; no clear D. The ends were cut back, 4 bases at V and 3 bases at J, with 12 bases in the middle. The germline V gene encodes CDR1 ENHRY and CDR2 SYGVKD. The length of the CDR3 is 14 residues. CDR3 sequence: CAISGREMDYGYTF. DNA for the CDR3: TGTGCCATCAGTGGGCGAGAAATGGACTATGGCTACACCTTC.

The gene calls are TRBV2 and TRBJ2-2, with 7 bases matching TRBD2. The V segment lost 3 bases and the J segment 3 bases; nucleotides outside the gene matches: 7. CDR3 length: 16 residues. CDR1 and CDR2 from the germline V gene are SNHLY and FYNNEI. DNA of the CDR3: TGTGCCAGCAGTGAGGAGGGAGCGGGGTACACCGGGGAGCTGTTTTTT. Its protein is CASSEEGAGYTGELFF.

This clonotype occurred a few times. The CDR3 spells CASRRTGLSAPLHF. CDR3 bases: TGTGCCAGCAGGCGGACAGGGTTAAGTGCGCCCCTCCACTTT. This sequence joins TRBV12-3 or TRBV12-4 and TRBJ1-6; TRBD1 aligns across 8 bases. V lost 6 bases to trimming and J lost 13 bases; unmatched junction nucleotides: 11. CDR3 length: 14 residues.

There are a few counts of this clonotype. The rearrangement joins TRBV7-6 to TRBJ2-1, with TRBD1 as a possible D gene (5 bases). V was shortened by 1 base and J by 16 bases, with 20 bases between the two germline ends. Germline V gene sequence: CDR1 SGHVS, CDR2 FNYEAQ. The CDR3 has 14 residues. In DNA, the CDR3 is TGTGCCAGCAGCTTAGAAGGGGCGTTGGGCACCCCATTCTTC. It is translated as CASSLEGALGTPFF.

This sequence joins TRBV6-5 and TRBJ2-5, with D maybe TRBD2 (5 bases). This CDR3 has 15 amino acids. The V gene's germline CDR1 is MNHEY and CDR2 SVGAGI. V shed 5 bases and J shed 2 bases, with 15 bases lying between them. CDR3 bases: TGTGCCAGCAGTCTCGGACGGCGGGCACAAGAGACCCAGTACTTC. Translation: CASSLGRRAQETQYF.

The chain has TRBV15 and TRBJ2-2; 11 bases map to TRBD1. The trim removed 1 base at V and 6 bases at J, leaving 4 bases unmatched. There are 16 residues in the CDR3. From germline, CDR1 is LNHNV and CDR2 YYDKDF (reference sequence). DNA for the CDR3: TGTGCCACCAGCAGAGTTGGACAGGGGGCGCCCGGGGAGCTGTTTTTT. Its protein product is CATSRVGQGAPGELFF.

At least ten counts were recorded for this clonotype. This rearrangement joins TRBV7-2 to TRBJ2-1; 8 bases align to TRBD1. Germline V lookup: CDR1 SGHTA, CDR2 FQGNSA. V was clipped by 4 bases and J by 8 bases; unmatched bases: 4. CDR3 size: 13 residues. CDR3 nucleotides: TGTGCCAGCAGCTCTGGACAGGGCGATGAGCAGTTCTTC. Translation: CASSSGQGDEQFF.

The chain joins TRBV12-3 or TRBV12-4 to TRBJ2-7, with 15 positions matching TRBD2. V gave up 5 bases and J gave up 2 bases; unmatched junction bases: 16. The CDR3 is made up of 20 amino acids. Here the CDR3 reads CASSLHPGLAGGLGAYEQYV. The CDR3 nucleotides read TGTGCCAGCAGTCTCCACCCTGGACTAGCGGGAGGGCTGGGGGCCTACGAGCAGTACGTC.

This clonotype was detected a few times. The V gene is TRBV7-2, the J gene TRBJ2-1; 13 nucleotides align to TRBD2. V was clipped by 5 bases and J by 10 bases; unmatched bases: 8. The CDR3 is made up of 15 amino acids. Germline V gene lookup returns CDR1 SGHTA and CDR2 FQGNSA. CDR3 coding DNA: TGTGCCAGCAGCCCCACTAGCGGGAGGGCGGGGGAGCAGTTCTTC. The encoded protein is CASSPTSGRAGEQFF.

Here the CDR3 reads CATSARQREHYNEQFF. CDR3 in DNA: TGTGCCACCAGTGCCCGACAGAGAGAGCATTACAATGAGCAGTTCTTC. This chain joins TRBV24-1 and TRBJ2-1; tentative D call: TRBD1 (5 bases). Germline V gene data show CDR1 as KGHDR and CDR2 as SFDVKD. V lost 5 bases and J 4 bases, leaving 17 bases between the germline ends. The length of the CDR3 is 16 residues.

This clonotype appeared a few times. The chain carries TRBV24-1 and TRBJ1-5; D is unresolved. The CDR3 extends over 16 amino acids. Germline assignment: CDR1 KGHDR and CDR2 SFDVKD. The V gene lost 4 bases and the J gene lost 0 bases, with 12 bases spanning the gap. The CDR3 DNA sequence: TGTGCCACCAGTGACAGACAATCGAATAGCAATCAGCCCCAGCATTTT. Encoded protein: CATSDRQSNSNQPQHF.

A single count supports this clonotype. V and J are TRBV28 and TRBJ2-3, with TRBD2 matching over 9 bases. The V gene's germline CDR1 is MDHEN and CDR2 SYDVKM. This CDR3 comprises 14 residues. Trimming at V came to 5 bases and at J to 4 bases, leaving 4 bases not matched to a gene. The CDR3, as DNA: TGTGCCAGCAGTCGGGCGGGAGGGTCAGATACGCAGTATTTT. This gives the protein CASSRAGGSDTQYF.

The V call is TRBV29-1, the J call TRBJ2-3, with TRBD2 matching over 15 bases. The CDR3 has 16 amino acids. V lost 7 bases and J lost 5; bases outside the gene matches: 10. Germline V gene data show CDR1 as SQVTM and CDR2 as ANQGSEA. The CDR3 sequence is CSAPIWTSGRGDTQYF. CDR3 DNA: TGCAGCGCCCCGATATGGACTAGCGGGAGGGGAGATACGCAGTATTTT.

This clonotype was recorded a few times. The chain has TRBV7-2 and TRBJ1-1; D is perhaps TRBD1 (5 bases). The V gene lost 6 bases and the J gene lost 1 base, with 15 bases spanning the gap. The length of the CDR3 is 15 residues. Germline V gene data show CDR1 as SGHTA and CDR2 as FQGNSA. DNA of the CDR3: TGTGCCAGCAGGCTTTTAGGGGTGGCGAACACTGAAGCTTTCTTT. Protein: CASRLLGVANTEAFF.